This T cell receptor beta chain was retrieved from a study of tumor-infiltrating lymphocytes in localized non-small cell lung cancer. The V gene's germline CDR1 is SGHRS and CDR2 YFSETQ. The CDR3 covers 15 residues. The V end was cut by 0 bases, the J end by 0 bases, with 10 bases between. TCRdb keeps only in-frame clones here, not all; method: immunoSEQ multiplex PCR. Among about 15,000 clones listed, approximately 80% were seen once. Input material: lung tumor tissue. The TCR sequence derives from a human donor with non-small cell lung cancer. This chain joins TRBV5-1 and TRBJ2-7; no reliable D call. The CDR3 spells CASSLDVASSYEQYF. The DNA for the CDR3 is TGCGCCAGCAGCTTGGACGTCGCCAGCTCCTACGAGCAGTACTTC.